The present entry profiles one TCR beta chain with its context. Antigen: not known. Only in-frame clones appear in the TCRdb table, and some are missing; sequencing was by immunoSEQ multiplex PCR. Among almost 95,000 clones listed, 85% were seen once. The CDR3 is 13 amino acids. CDR1 and CDR2 from the germline V gene are SGHDN and FVKESK. Trimming removed 0 bases at V and 7 bases at J, with 8 bases between. The data stem from a study of T cell responses to AZD1222 COVID-19 vaccine. Overall study results and limits: Just five to seven people given AZD1222 tested seropositive at baseline.

The sample here was peripheral blood, taken 28 days after the second AZD1222 dose. The receptor was derived from an adult who received the AZD1222 COVID-19 vaccine. V usage is TRBV14 and J usage is TRBJ2-3; D not resolved. The DNA of the CDR3 is TGTGCCAGCAGCCAAGAGGATTACTATACGCAGTATTTT. Translating gives CASSQEDYYTQYF. Using reference TRBV14 and TRBJ2-3 for the parts outside the CDR3, the full variable domain is EAGVTQFPSHSVIEKGQTVTLRCDPISGHDNLYWYRRVMGKEIKFLLHFVKESKQDESGMPNNRFLAERTGGTYSTLKVQPAELEDSGVYFCASSQEDYYTQYFGPGTRLTVL.